The rows below give T cell receptor beta chains drawn from one sample of a study of blood T cell repertoires in COVID-19. TCRdb's table, derived via immunoSEQ multiplex PCR, lists solely in-frame clones and lacks some. The sample holds 250,000 to 300,000 clones; approximately 91% are singletons and the top ten take about 1.7%. Sequencing input: PBMCs or T cells enriched from blood (not recorded which). These receptors all come from a middle-aged woman who had recovered from COVID-19. Each CDR3 is given with its conserved first and last residue. A D gene is named only where the DNA matches it firmly. Clone size is shown for a subset of rows, as once, few, many or a class of expanded clone.

cdr3_nt cdr3_aa j_call v_call clone_size d_call
TGTGCCAGCAGTTGGGACAGGGGTCACGAGCAGTACTTC CASSWDRGHEQYF TRBJ2-7 TRBV27 NA TRBD1
TGCGCCAGCAGCTTGACAGGGGGCCATCAGCCCCAGCATTTT CASSLTGGHQPQHF TRBJ1-5 TRBV5-1 once TRBD1
TGCAGCGTTGGATTATGGGGGCCCACGAACACTGAAGCTTTCTTT CSVGLWGPTNTEAFF TRBJ1-1 TRBV29-1 NA NA
TGTGCCACCAGCAGACCCCGCGACAGGGGGCATCAGCCCCAGCATTTT CATSRPRDRGHQPQHF TRBJ1-5 TRBV15 NA TRBD1
TGCGCCAGCAGCGGACAGGATTACGAGCAGTACTTC CASSGQDYEQYF TRBJ2-7 TRBV5-1 NA TRBD1
TGTGCCAGCAGTTACCGAGGGAATGAGCAGTTCTTC CASSYRGNEQFF TRBJ2-1 TRBV6-5 NA NA
TGTGCCTGGAGTGTAAACGGGAAGCCCCAGCATTTT CAWSVNGKPQHF TRBJ1-5 TRBV30 NA NA
TGTGCCACCGGACAGGAAGATGAAAAACTGTTTTTT CATGQEDEKLFF TRBJ1-4 TRBV2 NA TRBD1
TGTGCCAGCAAAATAAGCGGGAGGGCAGGTACGCAGTATTTT CASKISGRAGTQYF TRBJ2-3 TRBV6-5 NA TRBD2
TGTGCCAGCTCACCGAGAGGGATTATGAACACTGAAGCTTTCTTT CASSPRGIMNTEAFF TRBJ1-1 TRBV18 once NA
TGTGCCAGCAGTGACAGCAATGAGCAGTTCTTC CASSDSNEQFF TRBJ2-1 TRBV2 NA NA
TGTGCCAGCAGCCAAGACCTAGGCGAGCAGTACTTC CASSQDLGEQYF TRBJ2-7 TRBV3-1/TRBV3-2 NA NA
TGTGCTAGCAGCCCAACTAGCGGGAGCTACAATGAGCAGTTCTTC CASSPTSGSYNEQFF TRBJ2-1 TRBV7-7 NA TRBD2
TGCGCCAGCAGCCACCCAACATCGCAAATCGGGGAGCTGTTTTTT CASSHPTSQIGELFF TRBJ2-2 TRBV4-3 NA NA
TGTGCCAGCAGCTTGGGGGTCAGGGTCTCTAGGAACACTGAAGCTTTCTTT CASSLGVRVSRNTEAFF TRBJ1-1 TRBV5-4 NA NA
TGCAGCGTCGAGACAGGGGATGGCTACACCTTC CSVETGDGYTF TRBJ1-2 TRBV29-1 NA TRBD1
TGTGCCAGTAGTATCTCGGGGTTCACTGAAGCTTTCTTT CASSISGFTEAFF TRBJ1-1 TRBV19 NA NA
TGTGCCAGCAAACTAGCGGGGGGGATCCCCACAGATACGCAGTATTTT CASKLAGGIPTDTQYF TRBJ2-3 TRBV27 NA TRBD2
TGCGCCAGCAGTCAATCCCCTAACAGGGGGAAAGTCCAAGAGACCCAGTACTTC CASSQSPNRGKVQETQYF TRBJ2-5 TRBV23-1 NA TRBD1
TGTGCCAGCAGCCCAAAGGACAGTCCTTTAACCTTC CASSPKDSPLTF TRBJ1-2 TRBV11-2 NA NA
TGTGCTAGTGGTGCGGGACAGGGGATCTACGAGCAGTACTTC CASGAGQGIYEQYF TRBJ2-7 TRBV12-5 NA TRBD1
TGTGCCAGCTCTCCCACAGGGAGTATGACCAATCAGCCCCAGCATTTT CASSPTGSMTNQPQHF TRBJ1-5 TRBV18 once NA
TGTGCCAGCAGCTCCACAGCGAACACTGAAGCTTTCTTT CASSSTANTEAFF TRBJ1-1 TRBV9 NA NA
TGCGCCAGCAGCTTGGCCTTGGGACAGGCTGGCTACACCTTC CASSLALGQAGYTF TRBJ1-2 TRBV5-1 NA TRBD1
TGCGCCAGCAGCTTTGCCGGGACAATTAAGAACACTGAAGCTTTCTTT CASSFAGTIKNTEAFF TRBJ1-1 TRBV5-1 NA NA
TGCGCCAGCAGCACCGGGACTAGCGGGGCAGACAATGAGCAGTTCTTC CASSTGTSGADNEQFF TRBJ2-1 TRBV5-1 NA TRBD2
TGTGCCAGCAGTTGGGGGGTAGGAAATCAGCCCCAGCATTTT CASSWGVGNQPQHF TRBJ1-5 TRBV28 NA NA
TGTGCCAGCAGCAGAGACAGGGGCTCCTACGAGCAGTACTTC CASSRDRGSYEQYF TRBJ2-7 TRBV11-2 NA TRBD1
TGTGCCAGTAGCGTAGCGGGAGGGACCTACAATGAGCAGTTCTTC CASSVAGGTYNEQFF TRBJ2-1 TRBV19 NA TRBD2
TGCGCCAGCAGCGGCGGGACAGGCTATGGCTACACCTTC CASSGGTGYGYTF TRBJ1-2 TRBV5-1 NA TRBD1
TGTGCCACCAGTGGTGCAAGGGGTGAGACCCAGTACTTC CATSGARGETQYF TRBJ2-5 TRBV24-1 NA NA
TGTGCCAGCAGTCCCGGGACTAGCGGGATCAATGAGCAGTTCTTC CASSPGTSGINEQFF TRBJ2-1 TRBV13 NA TRBD2
TGCGCCAGCAGCCAAGACTTTCGACAGGGAATACACGAGCAGTACTTC CASSQDFRQGIHEQYF TRBJ2-7 TRBV4-1 few TRBD1
TGTGCCAGCAGTTACTCGAGAGCGGCCAATGAGCAGTTCTTC CASSYSRAANEQFF TRBJ2-1 TRBV6-5 NA NA
TGTGCCAGCTCACACGGACAGAGAGGGGAAAAACTGTTTTTT CASSHGQRGEKLFF TRBJ1-4 TRBV18 NA NA
TGTGCCAGCAGCTTCAACACAGGGGAGTGGGAAAAACTGTTTTTT CASSFNTGEWEKLFF TRBJ1-4 TRBV7-2 NA TRBD1
TGCAGCGTCCGGGCAAGCGGTGGAAACACCATATATTTT CSVRASGGNTIYF TRBJ1-3 TRBV29-1 NA NA
TGCAGTGCTAGTGGGGGACAGTCTGTACGACGGGGCTACACCTTC CSASGGQSVRRGYTF TRBJ1-2 TRBV20-1 NA TRBD1
TGCGCCAGCAGCCAAGATCCCCCCCTTGGGGGGGATGAGCAGTTCTTC CASSQDPPLGGDEQFF TRBJ2-1 TRBV4-1 NA TRBD2
TGTGCCAGCAGTTCCCGACTAGCGGGAGCCCGTAGTAACAATGAGCAGTTCTTC CASSSRLAGARSNNEQFF TRBJ2-1 TRBV7-3 once TRBD2
TGCGCCAGCAGCAACCCCATCCCGTCTTACCGACAGGGGAAATACAATGAGCAGTTCTTC CASSNPIPSYRQGKYNEQFF TRBJ2-1 TRBV5-1 NA TRBD1
TGTGCCAGCAGCTTATCCAGGGGCTCTGGATCACCCCTCCACTTT CASSLSRGSGSPLHF TRBJ1-6 TRBV7-9 few NA
TGTGCCATCAGTGAGGTGAAGACGGGTGAAGCTTTCTTT CAISEVKTGEAFF TRBJ1-1 TRBV10-3 NA NA
TGTGCCAGCAGCTCCCGAGATCGGGGGGCGGACTATGGCTACACCTTC CASSSRDRGADYGYTF TRBJ1-2 TRBV7-3 NA NA
TGCGCCAGCAGTCACCGGGACAGGGCCTCCTACGAGCAGTACTTC CASSHRDRASYEQYF TRBJ2-7 TRBV5-1 NA TRBD1
TGTGCCAGCAGTTCTAGTCATAGCAATCAGCCCCAGCATTTT CASSSSHSNQPQHF TRBJ1-5 TRBV6-5 NA NA
TGCAGTGCTAGTATGGAGGGGGCGGGAAACTATGGCTACACCTTC CSASMEGAGNYGYTF TRBJ1-2 TRBV20-1 NA TRBD1
TGCGCCAGCAGCTTGGGGCCACGGGGAGGCTACGAGCAGTACTTC CASSLGPRGGYEQYF TRBJ2-7 TRBV5-1 NA NA
TGTGCCAGCAGTGAAGTGGGCGCGGGGAACAATGAGCAGTTCTTC CASSEVGAGNNEQFF TRBJ2-1 TRBV6-1 once NA
TGTGCCAGCAGCTTAGGGGGGGAGTTACGGAATTCACCCCTCCACTTT CASSLGGELRNSPLHF TRBJ1-6 TRBV7-8 NA NA
TGTGCCAGCAGCCGAAGCGGGGGGGCCTCAGATACGCAGTATTTT CASSRSGGASDTQYF TRBJ2-3 TRBV3-1/TRBV3-2 NA TRBD2
TGCGCCAGCAGCTGGACAGTGAACACTGAAGCTTTCTTT CASSWTVNTEAFF TRBJ1-1 TRBV5-1 NA NA
TGTGCCAGCAGTCCCTGGGACATTAATTCACCCCTCCACTTT CASSPWDINSPLHF TRBJ1-6 TRBV6-5 NA NA
TGTGCCAGCAGCCAAACGGTGACTAGCGGATCCTACGAGCAGTACTTC CASSQTVTSGSYEQYF TRBJ2-7 TRBV3-1/TRBV3-2 NA TRBD2
TGTGCCAGCAGCTTAGACAGGGAGAACACTGAAGCTTTCTTT CASSLDRENTEAFF TRBJ1-1 TRBV13 NA NA